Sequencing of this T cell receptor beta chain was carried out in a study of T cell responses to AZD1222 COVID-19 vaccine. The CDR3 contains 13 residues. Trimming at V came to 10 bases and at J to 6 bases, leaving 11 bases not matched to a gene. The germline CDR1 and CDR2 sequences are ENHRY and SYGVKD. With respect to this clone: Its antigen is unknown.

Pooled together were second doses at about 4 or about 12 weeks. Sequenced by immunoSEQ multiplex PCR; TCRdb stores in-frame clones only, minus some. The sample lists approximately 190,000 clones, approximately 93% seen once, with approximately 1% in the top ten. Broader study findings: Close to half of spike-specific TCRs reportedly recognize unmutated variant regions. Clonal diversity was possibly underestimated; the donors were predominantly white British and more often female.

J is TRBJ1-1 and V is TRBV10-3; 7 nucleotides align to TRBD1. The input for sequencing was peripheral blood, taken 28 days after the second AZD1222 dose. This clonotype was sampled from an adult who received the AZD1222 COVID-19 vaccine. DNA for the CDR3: TGTGCCAGCCACCGGGACAGCCGACCTGAAGCTTTCTTT. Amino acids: CASHRDSRPEAFF.